Presented here are 5 T cell receptor beta chains from one specimen sequenced in a study of shared T cell receptors in the human thymus. Sequencing was performed with immunoSEQ multiplex PCR; in TCRdb, only in-frame clones are kept and a portion is missing. Of over 450,000 clones in the sample, approximately 80% were seen once. The sample was also linked to a second study, of human thymus T cells.

Sequenced input: thymocytes. Receptor source: a boy under two years old with a congenital heart defect.

The rearrangement uses TRBV27 and TRBJ2-5; no firm D call. CDR3 length equals 17 residues. Trimming left V 5 bases short and J 5 bases short, with 24 bases between. Per the germline V gene, CDR1 is MNHEY and CDR2 is SMNVEV (reference sequence). CDR3: CASSPLYRKPAMETQYF. The CDR3 DNA is TGTGCCAGCAGTCCCCTCTACCGAAAACCCGCCATGGAGACCCAGTACTTC.

This chain uses TRBV14 with TRBJ2-1; D unclear. The CDR3 totals 12 residues. V was shortened by 0 bases and J by 10 bases, with 7 bases between the two germline ends. CDR1 SGHDN and CDR2 FVKESK come from the germline V gene. CDR3 in DNA: TGTGCCAGCAGCCAAGATCCTGAGGAGCAGTTCTTC. It encodes CASSQDPEEQFF.

This chain joins TRBV4-1 and TRBJ2-2, with 10 bases aligning to TRBD1. Germline loops: CDR1 MGHRA, CDR2 YSYEKL. This CDR3 spans 16 amino acids. Trimming cost V 5 bases and J 3 bases; bases outside gene matches: 6. DNA of the CDR3: TGCGCCAGCAGCTCTCCGGGACAGGGGTACACCGGGGAGCTGTTTTTT. Protein sequence: CASSSPGQGYTGELFF.

This chain links TRBV14 with TRBJ2-1; no clear D gene. The CDR3 totals 17 residues. The germline gives CDR1 SGHDN, CDR2 FVKESK. The V end lost 0 bases, the J end lost 2 bases, and 14 bases lay between the germline ends. The CDR3 bases are TGTGCCAGCAGCCAAGAATCTAGGAGATCCCCCTACAATGAGCAGTTCTTC. It specifies CASSQESRRSPYNEQFF.

The genes are TRBV5-5 and TRBJ2-2; 7 bases agree with TRBD1. The CDR3 extends over 16 amino acids. The germline V gene encodes CDR1 SGHKS and CDR2 YYEKEE (reference sequence). The junction had 9 bases not matched to a gene; V was cut back by 3 bases and J by 4 bases. Here the CDR3 reads CASSWGQTLSTGELFF. The DNA for the CDR3 is TGTGCCAGCAGCTGGGGACAGACCCTGAGCACCGGGGAGCTGTTTTTT. Based on the CDR3 plus reference TRBV5-5 and TRBJ2-2, the full variable domain is DAGVTQSPTHLIKTRGQQVTLRCSPISGHKSVSWYQQVLGQGPQFIFQYYEKEERGRGNFPDRFSARQFPNYSSELNVNALLLGDSALYLCASSWGQTLSTGELFFGEGSRLTVL.